This T cell receptor (beta chain) was sequenced for a study of cytomegalovirus exposure and HLA in healthy donors. It was with 60 Vbeta and 13 Jbeta primers that the PCR ran. Assay used: immunoSEQ multiplex PCR; TCRdb lists only in-frame clones, some missing. The sample carries more than 80,000 clones, 71% recorded once. This CDR3 has 13 residues. Germline trimming cut 4 bases from V and 5 bases from J; bases unmatched to any gene: 3. Germline assignment: CDR1 SGHNT and CDR2 YYREEE (reference sequence). Sequenced sample: PBMCs. The sequence was collected from a female donor in good health and CMV-seronegative. The chain combines TRBV5-4 with TRBJ1-5; 7 bases are a match to TRBD1. CDR3 residues: CASSIDRDQPQHF. CDR3 DNA sequence: TGTGCCAGCAGCATTGACAGGGATCAGCCCCAGCATTTT.